The clone carrying this TCR beta chain occurred many times. Antigen specificity is unknown. Time point: persistent/refractory GD, antithyroid drugs over 5 years with positive TRAb. Researchers made the TCR library from RNA that was extracted from PBMCs. iRepertoire HTBI primers and Arm-PCR of CDR3 regions built TCR beta libraries. TCRdb re-called the multiplex PCR reads with MiXCR, one entry per CDR3 protein. The table has roughly 430,000 distinct CDR3 sequences, 21% seen once. This sample is part of a study of regulatory T cells in long-lasting Graves disease. Study outcomes and limitations: Analysis covered peripheral blood alone, not thyroid tissue.

The sequence was obtained from a female donor with Graves disease. The sequencing here drew on peripheral blood mononuclear cells (PBMCs), taken when the disease was refractory, from a patient treated with antithyroid drugs.

The CDR3 region is CASRGGGAYEQYF. The CDR3 nucleotides read TGTGCCAGCAGGGGGGGAGGAGCCTACGAGCAGTACTTC. The chain uses TRBV6-1 and TRBJ2-7, with a possible D match to TRBD2 (6 bases). V was trimmed by 6 bases and J by 2 bases, leaving 11 bases between them. This CDR3 has 13 residues. Germline loops: CDR1 MNHNS, CDR2 SASEGT.